The clone carrying this T cell receptor beta chain was recorded a few times. Then a second PCR, running roughly 7 to 12 cycles, was carried out with a sample-barcoded 5' primer and a J-beta primer mix. TCRdb re-derived calls from the 5' RACE reads in MiXCR, one entry per CDR3 protein. The sample comprises approximately 810,000 distinct CDR3 sequences, 25% to 35% of which are singletons, and roughly 17% rests with the top ten. Trimming stripped 3 bases from V and 4 bases from J, with 15 bases between. Germline CDR1 reads SGHTA; CDR2 reads FQGNSA. This CDR3 comprises 16 residues. This record belongs to a study of blood T cells in healthy people across ages. Drawing of peripheral blood yielded about 9.8 milliliters from each donor.

The receptor was derived from a woman older than 75 in good health. The specimen sequenced was blood. The rearrangement joins TRBV7-2 to TRBJ2-2; D might be TRBD1 or TRBD2, each matching 5 bases. CDR3 sequence (DNA): TGTGCCAGCAGCTTGAATTCGGGGCGAGTCACCGGGGAGCTGTTTTTT. Translating gives CASSLNSGRVTGELFF. The full variable domain, in which reference TRBV7-2 and TRBJ2-2 provide the parts outside the CDR3, is GAGVSQSPSNKVTEKGKDVELRCDPISGHTALYWYRQSLGQGLEFLIYFQGNSAPDKSGLPSDRFSAERTGGSVSTLTIQRTQQEDSAVYLCASSLNSGRVTGELFFGEGSRLTVL.